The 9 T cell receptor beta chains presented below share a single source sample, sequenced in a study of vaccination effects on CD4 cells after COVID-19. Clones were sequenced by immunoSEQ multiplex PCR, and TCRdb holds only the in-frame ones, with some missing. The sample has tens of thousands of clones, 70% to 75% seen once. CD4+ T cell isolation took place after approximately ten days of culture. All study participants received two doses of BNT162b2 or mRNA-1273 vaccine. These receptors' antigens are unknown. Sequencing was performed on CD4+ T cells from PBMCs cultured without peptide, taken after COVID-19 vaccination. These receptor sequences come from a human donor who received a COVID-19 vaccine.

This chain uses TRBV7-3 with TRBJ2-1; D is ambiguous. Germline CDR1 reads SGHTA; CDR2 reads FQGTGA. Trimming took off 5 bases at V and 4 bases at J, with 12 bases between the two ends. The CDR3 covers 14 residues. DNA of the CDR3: TGTGCCAGCAGCCCCCGCCCCGGGTACAATGAGCAGTTCTTC. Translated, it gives CASSPRPGYNEQFF. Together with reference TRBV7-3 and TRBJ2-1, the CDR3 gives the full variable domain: GAGVSQTPSNKVTEKGKYVELRCDPISGHTALYWYRQSLGQGPEFLIYFQGTGAADDSGLPNDRFFAVRPEGSVSTLKIQRTERGDSAVYLCASSPRPGYNEQFFGPGTRLTVL.

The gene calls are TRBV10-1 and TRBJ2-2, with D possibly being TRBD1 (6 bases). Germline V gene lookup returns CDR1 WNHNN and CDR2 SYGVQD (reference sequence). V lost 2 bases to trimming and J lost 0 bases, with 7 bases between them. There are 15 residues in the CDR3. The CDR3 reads CASSEGGANTGELFF. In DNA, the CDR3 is TGCGCCAGCAGTGAGGGGGGCGCGAACACCGGGGAGCTGTTTTTT.

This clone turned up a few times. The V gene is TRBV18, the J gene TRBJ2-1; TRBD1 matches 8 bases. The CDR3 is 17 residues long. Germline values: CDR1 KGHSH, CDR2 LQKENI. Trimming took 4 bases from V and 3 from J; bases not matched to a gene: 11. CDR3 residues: CASSQRTGLILYNEQFF. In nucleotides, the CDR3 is TGTGCCAGCTCACAGAGGACAGGGCTAATCCTCTACAATGAGCAGTTCTTC.

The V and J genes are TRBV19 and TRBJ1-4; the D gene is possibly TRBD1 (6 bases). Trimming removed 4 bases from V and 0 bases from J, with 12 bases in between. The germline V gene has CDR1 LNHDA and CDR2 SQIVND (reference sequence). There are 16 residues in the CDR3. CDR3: CASSRGDTATNEKLFF. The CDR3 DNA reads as TGTGCCAGTAGTAGAGGGGACACGGCAACTAATGAAAAACTGTTTTTT.

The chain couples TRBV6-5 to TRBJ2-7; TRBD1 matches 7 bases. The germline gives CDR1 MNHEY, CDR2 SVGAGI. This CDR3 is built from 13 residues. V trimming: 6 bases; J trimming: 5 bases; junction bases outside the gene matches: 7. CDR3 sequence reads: CASRQGMPHEQYV. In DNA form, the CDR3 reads TGTGCCAGCAGACAGGGGATGCCCCACGAGCAGTACGTC.

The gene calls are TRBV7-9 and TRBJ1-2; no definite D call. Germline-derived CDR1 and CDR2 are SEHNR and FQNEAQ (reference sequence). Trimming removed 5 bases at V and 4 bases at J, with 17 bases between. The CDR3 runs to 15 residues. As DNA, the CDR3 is TGTGCCAGCAGCCCGAATACTCAGAAAACCTATGGCTACACCTTC. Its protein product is CASSPNTQKTYGYTF.

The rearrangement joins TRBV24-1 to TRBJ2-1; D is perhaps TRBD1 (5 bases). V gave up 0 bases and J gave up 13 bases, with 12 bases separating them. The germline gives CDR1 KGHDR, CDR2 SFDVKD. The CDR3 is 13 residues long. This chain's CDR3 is CATSDLKGIYQFF. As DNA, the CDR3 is TGTGCCACCAGTGATTTGAAGGGGATCTACCAGTTCTTC.

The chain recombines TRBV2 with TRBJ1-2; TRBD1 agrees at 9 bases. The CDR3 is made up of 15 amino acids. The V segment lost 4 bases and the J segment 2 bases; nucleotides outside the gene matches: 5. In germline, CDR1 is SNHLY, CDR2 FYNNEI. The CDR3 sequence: CASSATGGGNYGYTF. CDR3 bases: TGTGCCAGCAGTGCGACAGGGGGAGGGAACTATGGCTACACCTTC.

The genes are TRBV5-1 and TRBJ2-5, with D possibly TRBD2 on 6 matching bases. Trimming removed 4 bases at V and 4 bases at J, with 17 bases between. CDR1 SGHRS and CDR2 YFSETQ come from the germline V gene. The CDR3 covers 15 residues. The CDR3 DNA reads TGCGCCAGCAGCCAGGGAGGATCCTCGGTAGAGACCCAGTACTTC. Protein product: CASSQGGSSVETQYF.